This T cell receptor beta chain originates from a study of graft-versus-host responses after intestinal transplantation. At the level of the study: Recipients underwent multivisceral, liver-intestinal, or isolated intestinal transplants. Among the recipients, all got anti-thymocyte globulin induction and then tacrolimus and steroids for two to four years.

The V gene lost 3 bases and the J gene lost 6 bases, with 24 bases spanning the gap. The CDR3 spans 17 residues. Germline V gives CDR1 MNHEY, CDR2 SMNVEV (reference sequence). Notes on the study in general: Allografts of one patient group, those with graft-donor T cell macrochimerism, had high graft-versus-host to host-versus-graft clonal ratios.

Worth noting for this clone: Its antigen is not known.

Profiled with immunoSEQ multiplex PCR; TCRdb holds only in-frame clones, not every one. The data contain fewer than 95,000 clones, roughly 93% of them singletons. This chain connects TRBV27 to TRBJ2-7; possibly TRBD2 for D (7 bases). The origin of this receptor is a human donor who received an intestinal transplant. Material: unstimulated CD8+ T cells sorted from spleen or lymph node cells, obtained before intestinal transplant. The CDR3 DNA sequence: TGTGCCAGCAGTTTCTCCCTAATTAGGAAGGGGGAGGGCGAGCAGTACTTC. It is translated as CASSFSLIRKGEGEQYF.